This passage covers 32 T cell receptor beta chains from one sample sequenced in a study of blood T cell repertoires in COVID-19. The method was immunoSEQ multiplex PCR; TCRdb's version includes in-frame clones alone and lacks a portion of them. The sample consists of tens of thousands of clones, 70% to 90% of them appearing once. Sequences were obtained from PBMCs or T cells enriched from blood (not recorded which). The receptors shown here come from a woman in her forties or fifties who had recovered from COVID-19.

The chain recombines TRBV30 with TRBJ2-7, with 9 positions matching TRBD1. This CDR3 region has 12 residues. CDR1 is GTSNPN, CDR2 SVGIG, per germline (reference sequence). J lost 4 bases, V lost 5 bases, and 3 bases had no gene match. This chain's CDR3 is CAWVGQGYEQYF. In nucleotides, the CDR3 is TGTGCCTGGGTTGGACAGGGGTACGAGCAGTACTTC.

The chain combines TRBV5-6 with TRBJ1-4; no definite D call. Germline assignment: CDR1 SGHDT and CDR2 YYEEEE. V was shortened by 0 bases and J by 14 bases, with 11 bases between the two germline ends. The CDR3 has 12 residues. The CDR3 DNA reads as TGTGCCAGCAGCTTGGGAGTGACTGGTCTGTTTTTT. It specifies CASSLGVTGLFF.

This chain uses TRBV5-1 with TRBJ1-3, with D tentatively TRBD1 (5 bases). From germline, CDR1 is SGHRS and CDR2 YFSETQ. The CDR3 is 15 residues long. V dropped 3 bases and J dropped 2 bases, with 12 bases sitting between them. The CDR3 coding sequence is TGCGCCAGCAGCTGGATAGGGGAGGCTGGAAACACCATATATTTT. Protein product: CASSWIGEAGNTIYF. Full variable domain (remainder filled in from reference TRBV5-1 and TRBJ1-3): KAGVTQTPRYLIKTRGQQVTLSCSPISGHRSVSWYQQTPGQGLQFLFEYFSETQRNKGNFPGRFSGRQFSNSRSEMNVSTLELGDSALYLCASSWIGEAGNTIYFGEGSWLTVV.

V and J are TRBV7-2 and TRBJ2-2; D is perhaps TRBD2 (6 bases). Between the trimmed V and J ends, which lost 5 bases and 1 base, there was a span of 14 bases. Germline assignment: CDR1 SGHTA and CDR2 FQGNSA. There are 16 residues in the CDR3. CDR3 sequence reads: CASSLAVGGNTGELFF. CDR3 bases: TGTGCCAGCAGCCTTGCGGTGGGAGGGAACACCGGGGAGCTGTTTTTT.

The chain recombines TRBV6-5 with TRBJ2-1; 12 nucleotides align to TRBD2. The J segment lost 8 bases and the V segment lost 6 bases, leaving 8 bases of the junction unmatched. Germline V gene sequence: CDR1 MNHEY, CDR2 SVGAGI. The CDR3 is made up of 15 amino acids. CDR3 sequence: CASRPPSGGAHEQFF. CDR3 nucleotides: TGTGCCAGCAGGCCTCCTAGCGGGGGGGCCCATGAGCAGTTCTTC.

The rearrangement links TRBV3-1 (or the pseudogene TRBV3-2) to TRBJ1-4; TRBD1 agrees at 7 bases. After removal of 3 bases from V and 0 bases from J, the junction contained 10 bases not matched to a gene. CDR3 length: 18 amino acids. In germline, CDR1 is LGHDT, CDR2 YNNKEL (reference sequence). CDR3 sequence reads: CASSQAGTEVATNEKLFF. The CDR3 DNA reads as TGTGCCAGCAGCCAGGCCGGGACAGAGGTTGCAACTAATGAAAAACTGTTTTTT.

J is TRBJ2-1 and V is TRBV9; a weak D match, TRBD1 (7 bases). The V gene's germline CDR1 is SGDLS and CDR2 YYNGEE. Trimming removed 0 bases at V and 6 bases at J, with 16 bases between. This CDR3 comprises 16 residues. The CDR3 DNA is TGTGCCAGCAGCGTAGCGCCAGGGGGGTGGGCCAATGAGCAGTTCTTC. Protein sequence: CASSVAPGGWANEQFF.

V is TRBV25-1 and J is TRBJ1-3, with D tentatively TRBD1 (5 bases). In germline, CDR1 is MGHDK, CDR2 SYGVNS. CDR3 length: 15 residues. The germline V and J ends were trimmed by 5 bases and 3 bases, with 14 bases remaining between them. The CDR3 region is CASSSSGPLGNTIYF. The CDR3 DNA reads as TGTGCCAGCAGTAGTTCAGGGCCTCTTGGAAACACCATATATTTT. Variable domain in full (rest from reference TRBV25-1 and TRBJ1-3): EADIYQTPRYLVIGTGKKITLECSQTMGHDKMYWYQQDPGMELHLIHYSYGVNSTEKGDLSSESTVSRIRTEHFPLTLESARPSHTSQYLCASSSSGPLGNTIYFGEGSWLTVV.

The chain has TRBV11-2 and TRBJ2-3; 7 positions match TRBD1. Germline V gene lookup returns CDR1 SGHAT and CDR2 FQNNGV. The CDR3 is made up of 16 amino acids. V shed 2 bases and J 2 bases; nucleotides not matched to a gene: 7. The CDR3: CASSLSAGGFTDTQYF. CDR3 in DNA: TGTGCCAGCAGCTTATCGGCAGGGGGTTTCACAGATACGCAGTATTTT.

This clone has only a few counts. This chain joins TRBV10-3 and TRBJ2-5; TRBD1 aligns across 7 bases. CDR1 ENHRY and CDR2 SYGVKD come from the germline V gene. This CDR3 region has 13 residues. V lost 5 bases to trimming and J lost 2 bases; unmatched junction nucleotides: 2. The CDR3 DNA reads as TGTGCCATCAGTTCAGGGGGTCAAGAGACCCAGTACTTC. Protein sequence: CAISSGGQETQYF.

The chain couples TRBV18 to TRBJ2-7, with 11 positions matching TRBD1. The CDR3 is made up of 15 amino acids. The germline gives CDR1 KGHSH, CDR2 LQKENI. V lost 5 bases to trimming and J lost 5 bases; unmatched junction nucleotides: 8. CDR3 coding DNA: TGTGCCAGCTCAGAGGGGACAGGGGGTTTCGACGAGCAGTACTTC. Its protein is CASSEGTGGFDEQYF.

This clone was detected a few times. The gene calls are TRBV5-6 and TRBJ1-1, with 10 bases lining up with TRBD1. V lost 7 bases, J lost 5 bases, and 5 bases stayed unmatched. The CDR3 has 13 residues. CDR1 is SGHDT and CDR2 is YYEEEE in the germline V gene. CDR3 in amino acids: CASGTGDSTEAFF. The CDR3 DNA sequence: TGTGCCAGCGGGACAGGGGATTCGACTGAAGCTTTCTTT.

The chain is built from TRBV28 and TRBJ2-1; 8 bases map to TRBD1. The ends lost 2 bases at V and 6 bases at J; junction bases unmatched: 6. The CDR3 has 15 residues. Germline CDR1 reads MDHEN; CDR2 reads SYDVKM. CDR3 protein: CASSLSRGLSNEQFF. DNA of the CDR3: TGTGCCAGCAGTTTAAGCAGGGGGCTCAGCAATGAGCAGTTCTTC.

The gene calls are TRBV6-1 and TRBJ2-5, with TRBD2 matching over 13 bases. The CDR3 totals 16 residues. Germline V gene lookup returns CDR1 MNHNS and CDR2 SASEGT. The V gene end was trimmed by 4 bases and the J gene end by 2 bases; junction bases not matched to a gene: 4. The CDR3 is CASSVLAGGAQETQYF. DNA of the CDR3: TGTGCCAGCAGTGTACTAGCGGGAGGGGCGCAAGAGACCCAGTACTTC.

This clone was counted only a few times. The chain links TRBV5-5 to TRBJ1-2; D is perhaps TRBD1 (5 bases). The V gene's germline CDR1 is SGHKS and CDR2 YYEKEE (reference sequence). The CDR3 loop spans 15 amino acids. Trimming took off 2 bases at V and 4 bases at J, with 15 bases between the two ends. CDR3 DNA sequence: TGTGCCAGCAGCTTCTCGTCGCAGGGCGGCTATGGCTACACCTTC. Amino acids: CASSFSSQGGYGYTF.

A few counts support this clone. The rearrangement links TRBV19 to TRBJ1-1, with 8 bases that match TRBD1. With 4 bases clipped from V and 1 base from J, the junction kept 2 bases outside the gene matches. This CDR3 has 14 residues. Germline V lookup: CDR1 LNHDA, CDR2 SQIVND (reference sequence). CDR3 loop: CASSTGQANTEAFF. CDR3 nucleotide sequence: TGTGCCAGTAGTACGGGACAGGCGAACACTGAAGCTTTCTTT.

This clone was observed once. The rearrangement uses TRBV12-3 or TRBV12-4 and TRBJ1-3, with D unresolved. Trimming took off 8 bases at V and 0 bases at J, with 8 bases between the two ends. The CDR3 is 13 amino acids. The CDR3 region has the DNA TGTGCCAGCGAGCCATACTCTGGAAACACCATATATTTT. Protein product: CASEPYSGNTIYF.

This clone was recorded a few times. This chain links TRBV4-1 with TRBJ1-1; possibly TRBD1 for D (6 bases). V was clipped by 4 bases and J by 0 bases, with 18 bases between them. Germline CDR1 is MGHRA and CDR2 is YSYEKL. The CDR3 runs 17 residues. The CDR3 DNA reads TGCGCCAGCAGCCGACTACTCGACAGGTACATGAACACTGAAGCTTTCTTT. Protein: CASSRLLDRYMNTEAFF.

This chain links TRBV19 with TRBJ1-5, with a tentative D call TRBD1 (6 bases). Trimming cost V 6 bases and J 0 bases, with 12 bases left between them. This CDR3 is built from 15 residues. Germline V gene data show CDR1 as LNHDA and CDR2 as SQIVND (reference sequence). CDR3: CASRQGEYSNQPQHF. The CDR3, as DNA: TGTGCCAGTAGACAGGGAGAATATAGCAATCAGCCCCAGCATTTT.

V gene TRBV7-9 combines with J gene TRBJ2-1, with D perhaps TRBD2 (6 bases). Germline CDR1 is SEHNR and CDR2 is FQNEAQ (reference sequence). The CDR3 is 16 amino acids. V was trimmed by 4 bases and J by 8 bases, leaving 21 bases between them. CDR3 DNA sequence: TGTGCCAGCAGCTACCCATTGGGCGGGGCTAGCGATGAGCAGTTCTTC. This translates into CASSYPLGGASDEQFF.

The chain couples TRBV19 to TRBJ1-5, with D hard to call. Trimming pared 3 bases from V and 6 bases from J, leaving 12 bases between. Germline CDR1 LNHDA, CDR2 SQIVND (reference sequence). The CDR3 extends over 14 amino acids. CDR3 sequence reads: CASSMGREIQPQHF. CDR3 bases: TGTGCCAGTAGTATGGGTAGGGAGATTCAGCCCCAGCATTTT.

The V call is TRBV4-3, the J call TRBJ2-3, with 12 nucleotides matching TRBD2. Germline V gene sequence: CDR1 LGHNA, CDR2 YSLEER. The V and J ends lost 0 bases and 0 bases, in that order; junction bases with no gene match: 13. The CDR3 totals 21 residues. This CDR3 reads CASSQDWLAGGSYTSTDTQYF. Here the CDR3 DNA reads TGCGCCAGCAGCCAAGATTGGCTAGCGGGAGGGTCGTACACTAGCACAGATACGCAGTATTTT.

The rearrangement joins TRBV28 to TRBJ2-3; no reliable D call. Germline CDR1 and CDR2: MDHEN and SYDVKM. V lost 5 bases, J lost 2 bases, and 11 bases lay in between. The CDR3 is made up of 14 amino acids. DNA of the CDR3: TGTGCCAGCAGTCTCCCTACCCCCACAGATACGCAGTATTTT. Its translation is CASSLPTPTDTQYF.

The V gene is TRBV6-2 or TRBV6-3, the J gene TRBJ1-2; the D gene is possibly TRBD1 (5 bases). V shed 5 bases and J shed 1 base, with 8 bases lying between them. The CDR3 has 13 residues. Germline loops: CDR1 MNHEY, CDR2 SVGEGT. In DNA form, the CDR3 reads TGTGCCAGCAGTGCCGACAGTAACTATGGCTACACCTTC. It codes for CASSADSNYGYTF.

This sequence joins TRBV6-2 or TRBV6-3 and TRBJ1-1, with D perhaps TRBD1 (6 bases). Per the germline V gene, CDR1 is MNHEY and CDR2 is SVGEGT. V was trimmed by 5 bases and J by 6 bases, leaving 13 bases between them. This CDR3 has 13 residues. This CDR3 reads CASSKKQGSEAFF. The CDR3 DNA reads as TGTGCCAGCAGTAAGAAACAGGGTTCTGAAGCTTTCTTT.

This clone was counted a single time. The chain is built from TRBV7-8 and TRBJ2-3; a possible D gene is TRBD1 (5 bases). The V end lost 5 bases, the J end lost 5 bases, and 26 bases lay between the germline ends. This CDR3 is 18 amino acids long. In germline, CDR1 is SGHVS, CDR2 FQNEAQ. The CDR3 nucleotides read TGTGCCAGCAGCATAGGGGTCGGTCAGATCAGGGCCATAGATACGCAGTATTTT. Protein: CASSIGVGQIRAIDTQYF.

V usage is TRBV18 and J usage is TRBJ2-2, with D possibly TRBD2 on 6 matching bases. CDR3 length: 16 residues. Germline CDR1 and CDR2: KGHSH and LQKENI. V lost 1 base to trimming and J lost 6 bases, with 15 bases between them. Here the CDR3 reads CASSPREGGPAGELFF. The DNA of the CDR3 is TGTGCCAGCTCACCACGGGAAGGAGGGCCTGCCGGGGAGCTGTTTTTT.

The chain is built from TRBV9 and TRBJ2-3; possibly TRBD2 for D (6 bases). The CDR3 has 15 residues. V was cut by 0 bases and J by 0 bases, with 8 bases left in between. The germline V gene has CDR1 SGDLS and CDR2 YYNGEE. The CDR3 nucleotides are TGTGCCAGCAGCGTAGGGCTAGCGAGCACAGATACGCAGTATTTT. Amino acids: CASSVGLASTDTQYF.

The chain combines TRBV6-2 or TRBV6-3 with TRBJ1-1; 9 nucleotides agree with TRBD1. The CDR3 consists of 14 residues. Trimming cost V 2 bases and J 5 bases; bases outside gene matches: 3. Germline V gene lookup returns CDR1 MNHEY and CDR2 SVGEGT. This CDR3 is CASSYDRGRTEAFF. The CDR3 region has the DNA TGTGCCAGCAGTTACGACAGGGGGAGAACTGAAGCTTTCTTT.

This clone has just a few counts. The V and J genes are TRBV4-3 and TRBJ1-6; 8 bases line up with TRBD1. The CDR3 runs 15 residues. Germline V gene sequence: CDR1 LGHNA, CDR2 YSLEER. Germline trimming cut 4 bases from V and 7 bases from J; bases unmatched to any gene: 6. DNA for the CDR3: TGCGCCAGCAGCCTCGCGACAGGGGCAAATTCACCCCTCCACTTT. As protein: CASSLATGANSPLHF.

This clone has a handful of counts. The rearrangement links TRBV6-2 or TRBV6-3 to TRBJ1-2; 10 positions agree with TRBD1. Trimming cost V 2 bases and J 7 bases; bases outside gene matches: 22. The CDR3 contains 20 residues. In germline, CDR1 is MNHEY, CDR2 SVGEGT. This CDR3 reads CASSYQPIRDRGPSSGGYTF. The CDR3 DNA is TGTGCCAGCAGTTACCAACCCATCCGGGACAGGGGACCGTCTAGCGGTGGCTACACCTTC.

CDR3 bases: TGTGCCAGCAGGAATGTGGGGGCTTGGACTGAAGCTTTCTTT. This codes for CASRNVGAWTEAFF. The chain recombines TRBV7-9 with TRBJ1-1, with D possibly TRBD1 on 6 matching bases. The germline gives CDR1 SEHNR, CDR2 FQNEAQ (reference sequence). V lost 6 bases, J lost 5 bases, and 16 bases lay in between. The CDR3 length is 14 residues.